This TCR beta chain was sequenced in a study of PD-1 blockade in classical Hodgkin lymphoma. The CDR3 is made up of 19 amino acids. The V gene's germline CDR1 is SGHRS and CDR2 YFSETQ. With V trimmed by 0 bases and J by 0 bases, 5 bases remained unmatched. Every patient experienced relapse after autologous stem cell transplantation, and brentuximab vedotin exposure varied. Whole-study results and caveats: Whereas CD4+ TCR diversity had risen significantly by C4D1, CD8+ TCR diversity had not. Patients with an early start, nivolumab under 1 year after ASCT, were excluded. According to reports, newly diagnosed patients had lower baseline TCR diversity than healthy donors, and relapsed/refractory patients had lower baseline TCR diversity still. Newly diagnosed patients and complete responders had comparable diversity at baseline.

Profiled with immunoSEQ multiplex PCR; TCRdb holds only in-frame clones, not every one. This sample carries over 35,000 clones, about 88% of them seen once, and the ten largest clones take 5% to 6.5%. A word on this clone: The antigen is not known.

The origin of this receptor is a human donor with classical Hodgkin lymphoma. The sequencing used peripheral blood mononuclear cells (PBMCs), collected before the second cycle of nivolumab. V gene TRBV5-1 combines with J gene TRBJ2-4, with 14 bases that match TRBD2. The DNA of the CDR3 is TGCGCCAGCAGCTTGGGGACTAGCGGGGGGTACATAGCCAAAAACATTCAGTACTTC. Translated: CASSLGTSGGYIAKNIQYF. Full variable domain (remainder filled in from reference TRBV5-1 and TRBJ2-4): KAGVTQTPRYLIKTRGQQVTLSCSPISGHRSVSWYQQTPGQGLQFLFEYFSETQRNKGNFPGRFSGRQFSNSRSEMNVSTLELGDSALYLCASSLGTSGGYIAKNIQYFGAGTRLSVL.